This T cell receptor beta chain was found in a study of control samples from healthy donors and cancer patients. The assay was immunoSEQ multiplex PCR, and TCRdb's table has in-frame clones only and misses some. The sample holds approximately 150,000 clones, about 91% seen once. V was cut by 5 bases and J by 0 bases, with 8 bases left in between. This CDR3 has 15 amino acids. The germline CDR1 and CDR2 sequences are MNHNS and SASEGT. This chain links TRBV6-1 with TRBJ2-6; D ambiguous. The sequenced sample consisted of blood. The origin of this receptor is a man younger than 30 in good health. Written as DNA, the CDR3 is TGTGCCAGCAGTTCAATCAGCTCTGGGGCCAACGTCCTGACTTTC. Protein: CASSSISSGANVLTF.